What follows describes a single T cell receptor beta chain. Germline CDR1 is SQVTM and CDR2 is ANQGSEA. Trimming at V came to 7 bases and at J to 4 bases, leaving 4 bases not matched to a gene. This CDR3 has 12 residues. Sequencing used immunoSEQ multiplex PCR; TCRdb keeps in-frame clones, though not all of them. This table has under 300,000 clones, 83% appearing once. The data belong to a study of blood T cell repertoires in COVID-19. V usage is TRBV29-1 and J usage is TRBJ1-1, with TRBD1 matching 9 bases. This TCR was recovered from a woman in her fifties or sixties who had recovered from COVID-19. The sequenced sample consisted of peripheral blood. CDR3 residues: CSGNRGPTEAFF. CDR3 nucleotide sequence: TGCAGCGGAAACAGGGGGCCCACTGAAGCTTTCTTT.